Given below is one T cell receptor (beta chain) in context. Its antigen remains unknown. Researchers used the Oncomine TCR Beta short-read assay to sequence DNA from cultured CD4+ T cells. DNA came from CD4+ T cells after culture. TCRdb itself ran the PCR reads through MiXCR, one entry per CDR3 protein. The sample holds about 15,000 distinct CDR3 sequences, over 45% seen once. This record comes from a study of vaccination and CD4 T cells after COVID-19. The CDR3 sequence is 13 residues long. The V end lost 5 bases, the J end lost 6 bases, and 11 bases lay between the germline ends. CDR1 is MNHNS, CDR2 SASEGT, per germline. Study results and limitations: Convalescent patients had 304 of 307 vaccine-specific clones showing spike mono-reactivity.

Stated treatment: roughly 11-day PBMC culture with coronavirus spike peptide pools or control peptides (ViraFEST assay). Peptide-pool expansion of antigen-specific T cells preceded TCR sequencing in ViraFEST. The V and J genes are TRBV6-1 and TRBJ1-5, with D unclear. The sequences come from CD4+ T cells from blood, cultured in vitro, collected before SARS-CoV-2 vaccination. The receptor comes from a human donor who had recovered from COVID-19. Here the CDR3 reads CASSISSGQPQHF. Here the CDR3 DNA reads TGTGCCAGCAGTATAAGTTCGGGTCAGCCCCAGCATTTT.